This is a list of T cell receptor beta chains from one sample in a study of blood T cell repertoires in COVID-19. TCRdb's table, derived via immunoSEQ multiplex PCR, lists solely in-frame clones and lacks some. The profile shows 150,000 to 250,000 clones, roughly 84% of them singletons. The sequencing sample was made of PBMCs or T cells enriched from blood (not recorded which). The source is a man aged 35 to 55 who had recovered from COVID-19. The CDR3 runs from the conserved cysteine through the conserved F or W. Each record gives: D gene, V gene, clone size, J gene, CDR3 DNA, CDR3 protein. The D gene is left open where the match is weak. The listing skips clone size in some rows; elsewhere it reads once, few, many or a size class.

D gene: .
V gene: TRBV18
clone size: .
J gene: TRBJ1-1
CDR3 DNA: TGTGCCAGCTCACAATCCCCACTAGGGAGGACTGAAGCTTTCTTT
CDR3 protein: CASSQSPLGRTEAFF

D gene: TRBD1
V gene: TRBV10-2
clone size: once
J gene: TRBJ1-2
CDR3 DNA: TGCGCCAGCAGTTACAGGGGACCGGGGGGCTACACCTTC
CDR3 protein: CASSYRGPGGYTF

D gene: .
V gene: TRBV4-1
clone size: .
J gene: TRBJ2-2
CDR3 DNA: TGCGCCAGCAGCCAGGAGGGTAGGGAGGCCGGGGAGCTGTTTTTT
CDR3 protein: CASSQEGREAGELFF

D gene: TRBD2
V gene: TRBV19
clone size: .
J gene: TRBJ2-3
CDR3 DNA: TGTGCCAGTAAGGCTAAGCGGGGAAGCACAGATACGCAGTATTTT
CDR3 protein: CASKAKRGSTDTQYF

D gene: .
V gene: TRBV2
clone size: .
J gene: TRBJ1-2
CDR3 DNA: TGTGCCAGCAGTGCGCAGGATTATGGCTACACCTTC
CDR3 protein: CASSAQDYGYTF

D gene: TRBD1
V gene: TRBV5-1
clone size: .
J gene: TRBJ2-3
CDR3 DNA: TGCGCCAGCAGTTACGGACAGGTCCGAAGCACAGATACGCAGTATTTT
CDR3 protein: CASSYGQVRSTDTQYF

D gene: TRBD1
V gene: TRBV2
clone size: .
J gene: TRBJ2-1
CDR3 DNA: TGTGCCAGCACCGGGACAGGAGCTTATGAGCAGTTCTTC
CDR3 protein: CASTGTGAYEQFF

D gene: TRBD1
V gene: TRBV7-8
clone size: .
J gene: TRBJ2-7
CDR3 DNA: TGTGCCAGCAGCCCGTGGGGACAGGGAGCCGACGAGCAGTACTTC
CDR3 protein: CASSPWGQGADEQYF

D gene: .
V gene: TRBV19
clone size: few
J gene: TRBJ1-1
CDR3 DNA: TGTGCCAGTAGTATTGCGCGGTTGAACACTGAAGCTTTCTTT
CDR3 protein: CASSIARLNTEAFF

D gene: .
V gene: TRBV5-1
clone size: .
J gene: TRBJ1-6
CDR3 DNA: TGCGCCAGCAGCCACGTGAGGGCTGACTATAATTCACCCCTCCACTTT
CDR3 protein: CASSHVRADYNSPLHF

D gene: TRBD1
V gene: TRBV28
clone size: .
J gene: TRBJ1-4
CDR3 DNA: TGTGCCAGCAGCCTTGACAGGGGCCGGGAAAAACTGTTTTTT
CDR3 protein: CASSLDRGREKLFF

D gene: .
V gene: TRBV4-1
clone size: .
J gene: TRBJ2-1
CDR3 DNA: TGCGCCAGCAGCCAAGTTTACGGGGGCAATGAGCAGTTCTTC
CDR3 protein: CASSQVYGGNEQFF

D gene: .
V gene: TRBV28
clone size: .
J gene: TRBJ1-3
CDR3 DNA: TGTGCCGCCCGAAGGAGGATCGGGACAGGAAACACCATATATTTT
CDR3 protein: CAARRRIGTGNTIYF

D gene: .
V gene: TRBV5-5
clone size: .
J gene: TRBJ2-1
CDR3 DNA: TGTGCCAGCAGCTTGGCGGGGAACAACAATGAGCAGTTCTTC
CDR3 protein: CASSLAGNNNEQFF

D gene: .
V gene: TRBV7-6
clone size: .
J gene: TRBJ1-1
CDR3 DNA: TGTGCCAGCGGAAGCGACACTGAAGCTTTCTTT
CDR3 protein: CASGSDTEAFF

D gene: .
V gene: TRBV10-3
clone size: .
J gene: TRBJ1-4
CDR3 DNA: TGTGCCATCAGTGATAGGGGCGGTGGAAATGAAAAACTGTTTTTT
CDR3 protein: CAISDRGGGNEKLFF

D gene: TRBD1
V gene: TRBV19
clone size: once
J gene: TRBJ2-7
CDR3 DNA: TGTGCCAGTACCGGGACAGGGAAGGTCTACGAGCAGTACTTC
CDR3 protein: CASTGTGKVYEQYF

D gene: .
V gene: TRBV30
clone size: .
J gene: TRBJ1-6
CDR3 DNA: TGTGCCTGGAGTGTAGGAGGGATATCCTATAATTCACCCCTCCACTTT
CDR3 protein: CAWSVGGISYNSPLHF

D gene: TRBD1
V gene: TRBV4-1
clone size: few
J gene: TRBJ1-1
CDR3 DNA: TGCGCCAGCAGCCCCGACAGGGCGAACACTGAAGCTTTCTTT
CDR3 protein: CASSPDRANTEAFF

D gene: TRBD1
V gene: TRBV5-4
clone size: .
J gene: TRBJ1-1
CDR3 DNA: TGTGCCAGCAGCTCCGACAGGGGTGAAGCTTTCTTT
CDR3 protein: CASSSDRGEAFF

D gene: .
V gene: TRBV12-3/TRBV12-4
clone size: .
J gene: TRBJ1-1
CDR3 DNA: TGTGCCAGCACCCCCCAAGGGAGAACGCAAGCTTTCTTT
CDR3 protein: CASTPQGRTQAFF

D gene: .
V gene: TRBV6-4
clone size: .
J gene: TRBJ1-2
CDR3 DNA: TGTGCCAGCAGTGGCGGGACGGGCATAGGAGGCTACACCTTC
CDR3 protein: CASSGGTGIGGYTF

D gene: TRBD1
V gene: TRBV27
clone size: .
J gene: TRBJ1-2
CDR3 DNA: TGTGCCAGCAGGGGGGGACAGGGGAGGTTCGGCTACACCTTC
CDR3 protein: CASRGGQGRFGYTF

D gene: TRBD2
V gene: TRBV5-4
clone size: .
J gene: TRBJ2-2
CDR3 DNA: TGTGCCAGCAGCTTGGCAGGACTAGCGGGGGGGCATACCGGGGAGCTGTTTTTT
CDR3 protein: CASSLAGLAGGHTGELFF

D gene: .
V gene: TRBV9
clone size: .
J gene: TRBJ2-7
CDR3 DNA: TGTGCCAGCAGCGAAGGGGGATCCTCCTACGAGCAGTACTTC
CDR3 protein: CASSEGGSSYEQYF

D gene: .
V gene: TRBV2
clone size: .
J gene: TRBJ2-4
CDR3 DNA: TGTGCCAGCACCGAGCGTAGAGGGCTGGTCGCCAAAAACATTCAGTACTTC
CDR3 protein: CASTERRGLVAKNIQYF

D gene: TRBD2
V gene: TRBV7-6
clone size: .
J gene: TRBJ2-2
CDR3 DNA: TGTGCCAGCAGCTTAGGGTCGGGGGGGCACACCGGGGAGCTGTTTTTT
CDR3 protein: CASSLGSGGHTGELFF

D gene: TRBD1
V gene: TRBV5-1
clone size: .
J gene: TRBJ1-4
CDR3 DNA: TGCGCCAGCAAGTCCATAGGGACAGAGAATGAAAAACTGTTTTTT
CDR3 protein: CASKSIGTENEKLFF

D gene: TRBD1
V gene: TRBV6-5
clone size: once
J gene: TRBJ1-2
CDR3 DNA: TGTGCCGGTCGACAGGGGAATGTCTATGGCTACACCTTC
CDR3 protein: CAGRQGNVYGYTF

D gene: .
V gene: TRBV10-2
clone size: .
J gene: TRBJ2-1
CDR3 DNA: TGCGCCAGCAGTGAGAATCCGAGCTCCTACAATGAGCAGTTCTTC
CDR3 protein: CASSENPSSYNEQFF

D gene: .
V gene: TRBV4-3
clone size: .
J gene: TRBJ2-1
CDR3 DNA: TGCGCCAGCAGCCAAGATCCAAGGGGCCCCAAGTACAATGAGCAGTTCTTC
CDR3 protein: CASSQDPRGPKYNEQFF

D gene: TRBD1
V gene: TRBV28
clone size: .
J gene: TRBJ2-2
CDR3 DNA: TGTGCCAGCATCCCGTGGCCGAGACAGGGAGACACCGGGGAGCTGTTTTTT
CDR3 protein: CASIPWPRQGDTGELFF

D gene: .
V gene: TRBV15
clone size: .
J gene: TRBJ1-2
CDR3 DNA: TGTGCCACCAGCAGAGTGGGGGCGTACTATGGCTACACCTTC
CDR3 protein: CATSRVGAYYGYTF

D gene: .
V gene: TRBV7-8
clone size: .
J gene: TRBJ2-1
CDR3 DNA: TGTGCCAGCAGCTTAGAGGGGCAGGGGAGTCACGCGAATGAGCAGTTCTTC
CDR3 protein: CASSLEGQGSHANEQFF

D gene: TRBD2
V gene: TRBV6-5
clone size: once
J gene: TRBJ2-7
CDR3 DNA: TGTGCCAGCACCACTAGCGGGGGGAGCTCCTACGAGCAGTACTTC
CDR3 protein: CASTTSGGSSYEQYF

D gene: .
V gene: TRBV5-6
clone size: .
J gene: TRBJ1-2
CDR3 DNA: TGTGCCAGCAGCCCCCCCCACAGGGCGGAGGGCTACACCTTC
CDR3 protein: CASSPPHRAEGYTF

D gene: .
V gene: TRBV27
clone size: .
J gene: TRBJ1-1
CDR3 DNA: TGTGCCAGCAGTTTCTACAGGGAAACTGAAGCTTTCTTT
CDR3 protein: CASSFYRETEAFF

D gene: .
V gene: TRBV29-1
clone size: .
J gene: TRBJ1-2
CDR3 DNA: TGCAGCGTTGGATCCCAGGGGAGTTTAGCTAACTATGGCTACACCTTC
CDR3 protein: CSVGSQGSLANYGYTF

D gene: TRBD1
V gene: TRBV5-1
clone size: .
J gene: TRBJ2-1
CDR3 DNA: TGCGCCAGCAGCTTGGCGGGACAGCTATCCTACAATGAGCAGTTCTTC
CDR3 protein: CASSLAGQLSYNEQFF

D gene: TRBD1
V gene: TRBV7-2
clone size: few
J gene: TRBJ1-2
CDR3 DNA: TGTGCCAGCAGCTTAAGACAGGGTGATGGCTACACCTTC
CDR3 protein: CASSLRQGDGYTF

D gene: TRBD1
V gene: TRBV2
clone size: .
J gene: TRBJ1-6
CDR3 DNA: TGTGCCAGCAGTCAAATACGGACAGGGGGGACACCCCTCCACTTT
CDR3 protein: CASSQIRTGGTPLHF

D gene: .
V gene: TRBV24-1
clone size: .
J gene: TRBJ2-1
CDR3 DNA: TGTGCCACCAGTGATTACGGGGGCAATGAGCAGTTCTTC
CDR3 protein: CATSDYGGNEQFF

D gene: .
V gene: TRBV11-2
clone size: .
J gene: TRBJ2-7
CDR3 DNA: TGTGCCAGCAGCCCCGTAGTGGGGAGGAGCTCCTACGAGCAGTACTTC
CDR3 protein: CASSPVVGRSSYEQYF